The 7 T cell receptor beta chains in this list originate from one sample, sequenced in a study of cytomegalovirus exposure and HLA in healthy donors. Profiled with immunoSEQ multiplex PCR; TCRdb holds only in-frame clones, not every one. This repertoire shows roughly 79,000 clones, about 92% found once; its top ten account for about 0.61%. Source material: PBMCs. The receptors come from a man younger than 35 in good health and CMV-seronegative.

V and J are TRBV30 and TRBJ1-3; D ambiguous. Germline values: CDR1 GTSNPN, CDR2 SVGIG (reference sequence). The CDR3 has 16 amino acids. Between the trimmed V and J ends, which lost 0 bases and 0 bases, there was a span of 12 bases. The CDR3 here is CAWSVLRRSSGNTIYF. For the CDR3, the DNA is TGTGCCTGGAGTGTACTCAGGCGCAGCTCTGGAAACACCATATATTTT. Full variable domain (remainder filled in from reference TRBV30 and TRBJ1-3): SQTIHQWPATLVQPVGSPLSLECTVEGTSNPNLYWYRQAAGRGLQLLFYSVGIGQISSEVPQNLSASRPQDRQFILSSKKLLLSDSGFYLCAWSVLRRSSGNTIYFGEGSWLTVV.

CDR3 amino acids: CASSEIRGRNSPLHF. CDR3 DNA: TGTGCCAGCAGTGAAATCAGGGGCAGGAATTCACCCCTCCACTTT. The chain carries TRBV6-1 and TRBJ1-6; D might be TRBD1 (6 bases). The CDR3 contains 15 residues. V lost 2 bases, J lost 7 bases, and 12 bases lay in between. Germline V gene sequence: CDR1 MNHNS, CDR2 SASEGT.

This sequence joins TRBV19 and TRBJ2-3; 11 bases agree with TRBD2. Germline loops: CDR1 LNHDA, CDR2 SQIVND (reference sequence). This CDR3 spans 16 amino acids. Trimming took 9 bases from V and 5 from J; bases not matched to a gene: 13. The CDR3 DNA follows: TGTGCCAGCCGTTCCATAGCGGGGGGGCCTGGAGATACGCAGTATTTT. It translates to CASRSIAGGPGDTQYF.

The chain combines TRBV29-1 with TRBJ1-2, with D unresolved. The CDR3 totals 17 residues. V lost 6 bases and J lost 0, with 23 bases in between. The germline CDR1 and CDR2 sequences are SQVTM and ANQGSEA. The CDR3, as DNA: TGCAGCGTCCATCTCGGGAGTGGGCGGGAAGCTAACTATGGCTACACCTTC. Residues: CSVHLGSGREANYGYTF.

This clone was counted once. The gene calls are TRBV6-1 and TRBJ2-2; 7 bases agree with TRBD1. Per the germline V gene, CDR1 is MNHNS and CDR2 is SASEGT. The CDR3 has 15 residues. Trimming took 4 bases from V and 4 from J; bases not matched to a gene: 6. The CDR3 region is CASSADRAGTGELFF. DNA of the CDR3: TGTGCCAGCAGTGCTGACAGGGCTGGCACCGGGGAGCTGTTTTTT.

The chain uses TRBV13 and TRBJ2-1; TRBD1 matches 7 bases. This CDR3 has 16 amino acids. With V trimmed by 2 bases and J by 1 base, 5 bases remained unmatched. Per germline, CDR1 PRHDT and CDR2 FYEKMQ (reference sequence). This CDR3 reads CASSLTTGSSYNEQFF. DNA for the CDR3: TGTGCCAGCAGCTTAACGACAGGGTCATCCTACAATGAGCAGTTCTTC. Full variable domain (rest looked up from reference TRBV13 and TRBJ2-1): AAGVIQSPRHLIKEKRETATLKCYPIPRHDTVYWYQQGPGQDPQFLISFYEKMQSDKGSIPDRFSAQQFSDYHSELNMSSLELGDSALYFCASSLTTGSSYNEQFFGPGTRLTVL.

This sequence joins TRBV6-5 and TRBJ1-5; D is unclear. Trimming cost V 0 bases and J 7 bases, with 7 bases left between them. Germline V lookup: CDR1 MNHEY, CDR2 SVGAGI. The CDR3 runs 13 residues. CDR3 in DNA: TGTGCCAGCAGTTACTCGACTACGCAGCCCCAGCATTTT. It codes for CASSYSTTQPQHF.